This T cell receptor (beta chain) originates from a study of vaccination and CD4 T cells after COVID-19. In the study overall: Participants received two doses of either BNT162b2 or mRNA-1273 vaccine. Taking of post-vaccine samples occurred a median about 72 days after dose two (range 14 to 241).

Concerning this clonotype itself: The antigen remains undetermined.

Cultured CD4+ T cell DNA was sequenced using the Oncomine TCR Beta short-read assay. TCRdb recomputed calls from the PCR reads with MiXCR, one row per CDR3 protein. The sample has under 20,000 distinct CDR3 sequences; 80% to 85% are singletons. Treatment indicated: approximately 11-day PBMC culture with coronavirus spike peptide pools or control peptides (ViraFEST assay). Peptide pool stimulation in ViraFEST expanded antigen-specific T cells, whose TCRs were then sequenced. Nucleocapsid antibodies negative before and after vaccination showed an absence of prior SARS-CoV-2 infection in the healthy vaccine recipients. Sequenced material: CD4+ T cells from blood, cultured in vitro, taken after SARS-CoV-2 vaccination. This TCR was sampled from a human donor who received a COVID-19 vaccine.

CDR3: CASSPKAGLAGGIGYTF. The DNA for the CDR3 is TGTGCCAGCAGCCCAAAGGCTGGACTAGCGGGGGGCATCGGCTACACCTTC. This chain joins TRBV7-6 and TRBJ1-2; tentative D call: TRBD1 (6 bases). Trimming removed 5 bases at V and 8 bases at J, with 27 bases between. The CDR3 loop spans 17 amino acids. Looked up from germline, CDR1 is SGHVS and CDR2 is FNYEAQ.